These T cell receptor beta chains were read from a single sample in a study of CD8 T cells in Susac syndrome. TCRdb reprocessed the immunoSEQ multiplex PCR reads via MiXCR and lists one record per CDR3 protein. The sample consists of roughly 180,000 distinct CDR3 sequences, 90% to 95% of them appearing once. The specimen sequenced was CD4+ T cells from PBMCs. Receptor source: a human donor in good health. CDR3s include the opening cysteine and the closing phenylalanine or tryptophan. A D gene is named only where the DNA matches it firmly. Clone sizes are given selectively: once, few, many, or a class where the clone is expanded.

. | . | TRBJ2-2 | TRBV7-6 | TGTGCCAGCAGCTTAGAGGGCAGCTTGCTCTCCACCGGGGAGCTGTTTTTT | CASSLEGSLLSTGELFF
. | . | TRBJ1-2 | TRBV24-1 | TGTGCCACCAGTGATCCCAGCCGGGGCTACACCTTC | CATSDPSRGYTF
. | once | TRBJ2-5 | TRBV2 | TGTGCCAGCAGTGAAGAGGTTGGCACCGCGGCCCAGTACTTC | CASSEEVGTAAQYF
. | few | TRBJ1-2 | TRBV3-1 | TGTGCCAGCAGCCAAGTGAGCTATGGCTACACCTTC | CASSQVSYGYTF
. | . | TRBJ1-1 | TRBV7-9 | TGTGCCAGCAGCTCACAGGGATTTGGAGCTTTCTTT | CASSSQGFGAFF
TRBD1 | . | TRBJ1-5 | TRBV12-3/TRBV12-4 | TGTGCCAGCAGTTGGTTGGACAGGGAGAGCAATCAGCCCCAGCATTTT | CASSWLDRESNQPQHF
TRBD1 | . | TRBJ2-7 | TRBV28 | TGTGCCAGCAGTTCGATGACAGGGGGAGCGTACGAGCAGTACTTC | CASSSMTGGAYEQYF
. | . | TRBJ2-1 | TRBV5-1 | TGCGCCAGCAGCGGGGGTGCCGGCGGAAATGAGCAGTTCTTC | CASSGGAGGNEQFF
TRBD2 | . | TRBJ2-1 | TRBV3-1 | TGTGCCAGCAGCCCCCTTGGGGCTAGCGGGGAGACGGAGCAGTTCTTC | CASSPLGASGETEQFF
TRBD1 | . | TRBJ1-5 | TRBV9 | TGTGCCAGCAGCCCCCGGGACAGGGGGCCCTATAGCAATCAGCCCCAGCATTTT | CASSPRDRGPYSNQPQHF
. | . | TRBJ2-1 | TRBV29-1 | TGCAGCGTTGAAGGTGGGGGAACATTCGATGAGCAGTTCTTC | CSVEGGGTFDEQFF
. | . | TRBJ2-7 | TRBV2 | TGTGCCAGTTCCATTGACTCCTACGAGCAGTACTTC | CASSIDSYEQYF
. | . | TRBJ1-1 | TRBV6-2/TRBV6-3 | TGTGCCAGCAGTTACGGAGCAGGGAGGTCGAACACTGAAGCTTTCTTT | CASSYGAGRSNTEAFF
. | . | TRBJ2-5 | TRBV2 | TGTGCCAGCAGCGAAATCCCGGAGACCCAGTACTTC | CASSEIPETQYF
TRBD2 | . | TRBJ2-7 | TRBV20-1 | TGCAGTGCCATTAGAGGACTAGCGGGGGCCGGGGGAGAGCAGTACTTC | CSAIRGLAGAGGEQYF
. | . | TRBJ2-1 | TRBV4-3 | TGCGCCAGCAGCCTGGGACCCATGAGCTCCTACAATGAGCAGTTCTTC | CASSLGPMSSYNEQFF
TRBD2 | . | TRBJ2-7 | TRBV7-2 | TGTGCCAGCAGCTTAGGTAGCGGGGTGTACTACGAGCAGTACTTC | CASSLGSGVYYEQYF
. | . | TRBJ1-6 | TRBV20-1 | TGCAGTGCCTCGGGACGGGGAAACTCACCCCTCCACTTT | CSASGRGNSPLHF
. | once | TRBJ1-1 | TRBV20-1 | TGCAGTGCTAGAGATGGGACTACTCATGGGGCTTTCTTT | CSARDGTTHGAFF
TRBD1 | . | TRBJ1-6 | TRBV10-3 | TGTGCCATCAGCCCATCACAGGGGACCCTCCACTTT | CAISPSQGTLHF
TRBD2 | . | TRBJ2-1 | TRBV7-9 | TGTGCCAGCAGCACTAGCGGGGGCGCGAATGAGCAGTTCTTC | CASSTSGGANEQFF
. | . | TRBJ1-2 | TRBV4-2 | TGTGCCAGCAGCCAAGGCGCAGAGGCTAGCGTGACCTTC | CASSQGAEASVTF
. | . | TRBJ2-1 | TRBV6-6 | TGTGCCAGCAGTCACCAGGACAATGAGCAGTTCTTC | CASSHQDNEQFF
. | . | TRBJ2-1 | TRBV20-1 | TGCAGTGCTAAGTATCCCGGGCAATATGAGCAGTTCTTC | CSAKYPGQYEQFF
. | . | TRBJ2-1 | TRBV11-2 | TGTGCCAGCAGCTCAATTCGGGGTTCCTACAATGAGCAGTTCTTC | CASSSIRGSYNEQFF
. | . | TRBJ2-2 | TRBV29-1 | TGCAGCGCCACAAGTCCTGGTAGGGAGAGGGACACCGGGGAGCTGTTTTTT | CSATSPGRERDTGELFF
TRBD1 | . | TRBJ2-2 | TRBV11-3 | TGTGCCAGCAGCCTGGGACAGGGGGCGCCCGGGGAGCTGTTTTTT | CASSLGQGAPGELFF
TRBD2 | . | TRBJ2-1 | TRBV9 | TGTGCCAGCAGCGTAGCTGGGACTAGCGGGGTTGAGCAGTTCTTC | CASSVAGTSGVEQFF
TRBD2 | . | TRBJ2-1 | TRBV7-9 | TGTGCCAGCAGCTCGACTAGCGGGGGGACCAACTCCTACAATGAGCAGTTCTTC | CASSSTSGGTNSYNEQFF
. | . | TRBJ1-5 | TRBV2 | TGTGCCAGCAGTGGAGGGGAGGGCAATCAGCCCCAGCATTTT | CASSGGEGNQPQHF
. | . | TRBJ1-2 | TRBV7-9 | TGTGCCAGCAGCTTAGGAGGGGGGAAAGACTATGGCTACACCTTC | CASSLGGGKDYGYTF
. | . | TRBJ1-5 | TRBV30 | TGTGCCTGGGGATTGGGCGTGAGCAATCAGCCCCAGCATTTT | CAWGLGVSNQPQHF
. | . | TRBJ1-1 | TRBV4-2 | TGTGCCAGCAGCCAAGATCCGGAACAGGGTGGGGCTTTCTTT | CASSQDPEQGGAFF
. | . | TRBJ1-6 | TRBV9 | TGTGCCAGCAGCGTAGCGGGGAGCTTTAATTCACCCCTCCACTTT | CASSVAGSFNSPLHF
. | . | TRBJ2-5 | TRBV4-3 | TGCGCCAGCAGCCAAGATGTTTCCGGACAAGAGACCCAGTACTTC | CASSQDVSGQETQYF
. | . | TRBJ2-1 | TRBV6-2/TRBV6-3 | TGTGCCAGCAGTTACGGGGCCCAGAATGAGCAGTTCTTC | CASSYGAQNEQFF
TRBD2 | . | TRBJ2-6 | TRBV27 | TGTGCCAGCACCGGGTTAGCGGGGAGAACTGGGGCCAACGTCCTGACTTTC | CASTGLAGRTGANVLTF
TRBD1 | . | TRBJ2-2 | TRBV30 | TGTGCCTGGCCAGGGGGCAAAGGCACCGGGGAGCTGTTTTTT | CAWPGGKGTGELFF
. | . | TRBJ2-7 | TRBV2 | TGTGCCAGCAGAGACCAATCGACGGGAACCTACGAGCAGTACTTC | CASRDQSTGTYEQYF
. | once | TRBJ1-4 | TRBV3-1 | TGTGCCAGCAGCCTGTTGACCACTGAAAAACTGTTTTTT | CASSLLTTEKLFF
. | . | TRBJ2-1 | TRBV5-6 | TGTGCCAGCAGCTATTCCTATGAGCAGTTCTTC | CASSYSYEQFF
TRBD1 | few | TRBJ2-2 | TRBV4-2 | TGTGCCAGCAGCCCTGCGGGACAGGGGAACACCGGGGAGCTGTTTTTT | CASSPAGQGNTGELFF
. | . | TRBJ2-7 | TRBV6-2/TRBV6-3 | TGTGCCAGCAGTTACTCGAAGGCCAGGCAGTACTTC | CASSYSKARQYF
. | . | TRBJ1-2 | TRBV28 | TGTGCCAGCAGTTTAGCGACAGGCGCCGGTGGCTACACCTTC | CASSLATGAGGYTF
. | . | TRBJ2-1 | TRBV30 | TGTGCCTGGTCCCGCCGGGGGCCCTCCTACAATGAGCAGTTCTTC | CAWSRRGPSYNEQFF
. | . | TRBJ1-2 | TRBV14 | TGTGCCAGCAGCCACGGCAGGAACTATGGCTACACCTTC | CASSHGRNYGYTF
TRBD1 | . | TRBJ2-1 | TRBV9 | TGTGCCAGCAGCCAAATGACAGGGGATGAGCAGTTCTTC | CASSQMTGDEQFF
TRBD2 | . | TRBJ2-1 | TRBV12-3/TRBV12-4 | TGTGCCAGCAGCCCCTCTTGGACTAGCGGGGGGGGGAATGAGCAGTTCTTC | CASSPSWTSGGGNEQFF
TRBD1 | . | TRBJ1-1 | TRBV18 | TGTGCCAGCTCACGACAGGGCAGTAAAACCGAAGCTTTCTTT | CASSRQGSKTEAFF
. | . | TRBJ2-7 | TRBV29-1 | TGCAGCGTGTTACTAGTGCGCGAGCAGTACTTC | CSVLLVREQYF
. | . | TRBJ1-5 | TRBV6-5 | TGTGCCAGCAGTTACTCGGTATCCGACAGCAGTAGGAGCAATCAGCCCCAGCATTTT | CASSYSVSDSSRSNQPQHF
. | . | TRBJ1-5 | TRBV12-3/TRBV12-4 | TGTGCCAGCAGTTTAGTTGCAGGGGCCGGTCAGCCCCAGCATTTT | CASSLVAGAGQPQHF
. | . | TRBJ2-1 | TRBV6-2/TRBV6-3 | TGTGCCAGCAGTTACTCAGGTGGGGCTCGTTCCTACAATGAGCAGTTCTTC | CASSYSGGARSYNEQFF
TRBD1 | . | TRBJ2-5 | TRBV5-1 | TGCGCCAGCACTTCAGGGGGCTCGGAGACCCAGTACTTC | CASTSGGSETQYF
. | . | TRBJ2-5 | TRBV5-1 | TGCGCCAGCAGCTTGGCGGCCGGGGAGACCCAGTACTTC | CASSLAAGETQYF